The rows below give T cell receptor beta chains drawn from one sample of a study of PD-1 blockade in mismatch repair-deficient tumors. The method was immunoSEQ multiplex PCR; TCRdb's version includes in-frame clones alone and lacks a portion of them. The sample lists roughly 15,000 clones; approximately 80% were seen once. Sequencing was performed on PBMCs, taken approximately 15 weeks after starting pembrolizumab. The receptors come from an adult with mismatch repair-deficient cancer. CDR3s leave out the opening cysteine and the closing phenylalanine or tryptophan. Clone size is stated in some rows and not others, as once, few, many or a class when expanded.

v_gene	j_gene	abundance	CDR3aa
TRBV4-2	TRBJ2-7	few	ASSQDWATGGDEQY
TRBV9	TRBJ1-1	.	ASSVVPETGAPMNTEAF
TRBV28	TRBJ1-6	.	ASSRGIAYNSPLH
TRBV5-1	TRBJ1-2	.	ASSYGTRDYGYT
TRBV6-5	TRBJ1-1	.	ASSYFETLNTEAF
TRBV12-5	TRBJ2-7	.	ASGLVRESYEQY
TRBV7-9	TRBJ2-6	once	ASSSEGQSRMWGANVLT
TRBV19	TRBJ2-7	.	ASSPTGVYEQY
TRBV5-5	TRBJ2-6	.	ASSLGDRVSGANVLT
TRBV5-4	TRBJ1-1	once	ASSLVGGEAF
TRBV7-3	TRBJ1-1	.	ASSLSTINTEAF
TRBV27	TRBJ2-7	few	ASRMKGASSYEQY
TRBV4-1	TRBJ2-1	.	ASSQVLAGESNEQF
TRBV18	TRBJ2-7	.	ASSGTSDSYEQY
TRBV13	TRBJ1-2	.	ASSQKNYGYT
TRBV6-5	TRBJ2-3	.	ASSRQGGNTDTQY
TRBV5-6	TRBJ2-5	.	ASSLGGTGNKKTQY
TRBV15	TRBJ2-7	.	ATSRDHSGQGVTAGY
TRBV5-5	TRBJ2-1	.	ASSLVRSSYNEQF
TRBV2	TRBJ2-7	.	ASSAASSGRVLSDEQY
TRBV5-1	TRBJ2-3	.	ASSFHGSGSDTQY
TRBV6-1	TRBJ2-7	.	ASRQGKWYEQY
TRBV19	TRBJ2-3	.	ASRTGLSTDTQY
TRBV5-1	TRBJ2-2	.	ASSPRQGATGELF